Listed here are 13 T cell receptor beta chains from one sample, sequenced in a study of beta chain features in type 1 diabetes. Of the isolated RNA, all was reverse transcribed, and so the sequenced material was expressed TCRB transcripts. The repertoire was sequenced with immunoSEQ multiplex PCR; TCRdb's copy has only in-frame clones and lacks some. Counted here are some 350,000 clones, about 13% occurring once; the ten biggest clones make up roughly 0.015%. No cognate antigen is known for these TCRs. Study-wide results and limits: In every one of the four CD4+ subsets, TCRB CDR3s were moderately but significantly shorter in Type 1 diabetes patients.

The source material was naive CD4+ T cells from blood. All receptors derive from a young woman with type 1 diabetes.

J is TRBJ2-3 and V is TRBV2; D remains unclear. Germline V gives CDR1 SNHLY, CDR2 FYNNEI. The V gene lost 3 bases and the J gene lost 10 bases, with 11 bases spanning the gap. The CDR3 has 12 residues. Here the CDR3 reads CASSEVRLAQYF. Written as DNA, the CDR3 is TGTGCCAGCAGTGAGGTCCGCTTAGCGCAGTATTTT. Complete variable domain (other parts from reference TRBV2 and TRBJ2-3): EPEVTQTPSHQVTQMGQEVILRCVPISNHLYFYWYRQILGQKVEFLVSFYNNEISEKSEIFDDQFSVERPDGSNFTLKIRSTKLEDSAMYFCASSEVRLAQYFGPGTRLTVL.

This clone was counted a few times. The chain employs TRBV27 and TRBJ2-1; TRBD1 is a possible D gene (5 bases). Germline CDR1 and CDR2: MNHEY and SMNVEV (reference sequence). Trimming took 10 bases from V and 4 from J, leaving 17 bases between them. CDR3 size: 14 residues. CDR3: CATTEDRRYNEQFF. The CDR3 bases are TGTGCCACCACGGAAGACAGAAGGTACAATGAGCAGTTCTTC.

The chain recombines TRBV5-4 with TRBJ1-2; 10 bases align to TRBD1. CDR1 SGHNT and CDR2 YYREEE come from the germline V gene (reference sequence). CDR3 length: 16 residues. V lost 1 base and J lost 4; bases outside the gene matches: 7. The CDR3 loop reads CASSLTGTGVAYGYTF. For the CDR3, the DNA is TGTGCCAGCAGCTTGACCGGGACAGGGGTCGCCTATGGCTACACCTTC.

This clone was found a few times. This rearrangement joins TRBV27 to TRBJ2-7, with a weak D call TRBD2 (6 bases). The CDR3 contains 14 residues. V lost 3 bases, J lost 4 bases, and 13 bases lay in between. CDR1 and CDR2 (germline): MNHEY, SMNVEV (reference sequence). The chain's CDR3 is CASSFNGGRYEQYF. CDR3 sequence (DNA): TGTGCCAGCAGTTTTAACGGGGGACGGTACGAGCAGTACTTC.

This chain connects TRBV29-1 to TRBJ1-1; 11 nucleotides line up with TRBD1. Looked up from germline, CDR1 is SQVTM and CDR2 is ANQGSEA. Trimming at V came to 1 base and at J to 2 bases, leaving 3 bases not matched to a gene. CDR3 length: 15 amino acids. In DNA, the CDR3 is TGCAGCGTTGAAGGGACAGGGGGCAGAAACACTGAAGCTTTCTTT. This codes for CSVEGTGGRNTEAFF.

This chain joins TRBV7-2 and TRBJ2-1; 9 bases fit TRBD1. With V trimmed by 1 base and J by 2 bases, 0 bases remained unmatched. There are 15 residues in the CDR3. Germline V gene lookup returns CDR1 SGHTA and CDR2 FQGNSA. The CDR3 protein is CASSLGQGAYNEQFF. CDR3 bases: TGTGCCAGCAGCTTAGGACAGGGGGCCTACAATGAGCAGTTCTTC.

CDR3 coding DNA: TGTGCCAGCTCCCCGGTCAGCCAGGGTGAAGCTTTCTTT. Amino acid sequence: CASSPVSQGEAFF. This chain connects TRBV18 to TRBJ1-1; D perhaps matches TRBD1 (5 bases). Germline CDR1 is KGHSH and CDR2 is LQKENI. V lost 6 bases to trimming and J lost 7 bases, with 15 bases between them. The CDR3 totals 13 residues.

About this clone itself: Additional DNA sequences in this sample encode the identical CDR3. The rearrangement links TRBV28 to TRBJ2-7; D call uncertain. This CDR3 is 12 amino acids long. CDR1 and CDR2 (germline): MDHEN, SYDVKM. V was trimmed by 6 bases and J by 2 bases, leaving 8 bases between them. The CDR3 region is CASSGLAYEQYF. The CDR3, as DNA: TGTGCCAGCAGCGGGTTAGCCTACGAGCAGTACTTC.

For the CDR3, the DNA is TGCGCCAGCAGCCCAGGAGGCGGGAACACTGAAGCTTTCTTT. It specifies CASSPGGGNTEAFF. The J gene is TRBJ1-1, the V gene TRBV4-3; D is unresolved. In germline, CDR1 is LGHNA, CDR2 YSLEER. The V end lost 4 bases, the J end lost 1 base, and 10 bases lay between the germline ends. The CDR3 loop spans 14 amino acids.

This clone turned up a few times. The V gene is TRBV2, the J gene TRBJ2-5, with D tentatively TRBD1 (5 bases). Germline assignment: CDR1 SNHLY and CDR2 FYNNEI. CDR3 length: 13 amino acids. Trimming shortened V by 6 bases and J by 3 bases, and 11 bases separated the two germline ends. The CDR3 here is CASRALGEETQYF. For the CDR3, the DNA is TGTGCCAGCAGAGCCCTAGGGGAAGAGACCCAGTACTTC. Based on the CDR3 plus reference TRBV2 and TRBJ2-5, the full variable domain is EPEVTQTPSHQVTQMGQEVILRCVPISNHLYFYWYRQILGQKVEFLVSFYNNEISEKSEIFDDQFSVERPDGSNFTLKIRSTKLEDSAMYFCASRALGEETQYFGPGTRLLVL.

This chain links TRBV6-5 with TRBJ1-4; 7 bases are shared with TRBD1. Germline loops: CDR1 MNHEY, CDR2 SVGAGI. CDR3 length equals 15 residues. Germline trimming cut 2 bases from V and 8 bases from J; bases unmatched to any gene: 8. The chain's CDR3 is CASSYGPGGREKLFF. Written as DNA, the CDR3 is TGTGCCAGCAGTTACGGTCCAGGGGGTAGAGAAAAACTGTTTTTT.

V gene TRBV9 combines with J gene TRBJ2-2; D perhaps matches TRBD2 (6 bases). Trimming left V 0 bases short and J 4 bases short, with 10 bases between. The CDR3 extends over 15 amino acids. The germline V gene has CDR1 SGDLS and CDR2 YYNGEE. Here the CDR3 reads CASSVVQGGTGELFF. As DNA, the CDR3 is TGTGCCAGCAGCGTAGTTCAGGGAGGCACCGGGGAGCTGTTTTTT.

V and J are TRBV19 and TRBJ2-3; 7 bases are a match to TRBD2. This CDR3 is built from 15 residues. Germline V lookup: CDR1 LNHDA, CDR2 SQIVND (reference sequence). With 5 bases clipped from V and 3 bases from J, the junction kept 8 bases outside the gene matches. Here the CDR3 reads CASSSRLAGTDTQYF. In DNA, the CDR3 is TGTGCCAGTAGTTCGCGACTAGCTGGGACAGATACGCAGTATTTT.